This T cell receptor (beta chain) was profiled in a study of shared clonotypes between healthy human individuals. Sequencing used immunoSEQ multiplex PCR; TCRdb keeps in-frame clones, though not all of them. The table lists roughly 1,500,000 clones, about 98.5% of them singletons. The study enrolled healthy HIV-negative adults without recent acute infections or vaccinations as donors. Adult Caucasians living in Nashville, Tennessee made up all of the donors. This CDR3 contains 14 residues. V shed 3 bases, J shed 3 bases, and the junction held 5 bases outside the gene matches. Germline lookup yields CDR1 LNHDA and CDR2 SQIVND (reference sequence). Concerning this clone itself: Different DNA sequences within this sample yield the same CDR3.

The sequencing input was naive CD4+ T cells sorted from blood. The subset: CD45RA+ positively selected. The sequence was obtained from a young man in good health. The chain carries TRBV19 and TRBJ2-7, with TRBD1 matching 7 bases. The CDR3 DNA sequence: TGTGCCAGTAGTATTGTGGCAGGGGGCTACGAGCAGTACTTC. Amino acid sequence: CASSIVAGGYEQYF. The full variable domain, its missing parts supplied by reference TRBV19 and TRBJ2-7, is DGGITQSPKYLFRKEGQNVTLSCEQNLNHDAMYWYRQDPGQGLRLIYYSQIVNDFQKGDIAEGYSVSREKKESFPLTVTSAQKNPTAFYLCASSIVAGGYEQYFGPGTRLTVT.